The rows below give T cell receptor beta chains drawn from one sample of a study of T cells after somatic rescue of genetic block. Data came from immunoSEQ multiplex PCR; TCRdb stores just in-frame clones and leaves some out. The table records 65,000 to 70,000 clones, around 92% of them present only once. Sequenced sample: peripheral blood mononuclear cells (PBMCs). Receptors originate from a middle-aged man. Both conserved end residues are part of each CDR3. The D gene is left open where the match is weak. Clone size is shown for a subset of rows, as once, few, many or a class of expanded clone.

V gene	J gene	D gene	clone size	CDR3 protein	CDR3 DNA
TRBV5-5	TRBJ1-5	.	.	CASSLWGNKPQHF	TGTGCCAGCAGCTTGTGGGGTAACAAGCCCCAGCATTTT
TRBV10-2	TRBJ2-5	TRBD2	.	CASSDGGSDETQYF	TGCGCCAGCAGTGACGGGGGGAGTGACGAGACCCAGTACTTC
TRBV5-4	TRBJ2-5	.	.	CASSDGQETQYF	TGTGCCAGCAGCGACGGACAAGAGACCCAGTACTTC
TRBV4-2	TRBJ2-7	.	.	CASSQSETSYEQYF	TGTGCCAGCAGCCAATCGGAGACCAGCTACGAGCAGTACTTC
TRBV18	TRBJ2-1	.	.	CASSINGREDEQFF	TGTGCCAGCTCAATTAACGGCAGGGAGGATGAGCAGTTCTTC
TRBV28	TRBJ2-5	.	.	CASRTRGTWEYQETQYF	TGTGCCAGCAGGACTAGGGGAACATGGGAGTACCAAGAGACCCAGTACTTC
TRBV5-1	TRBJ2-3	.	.	CASSFGGSDTQYF	TGCGCCAGCAGCTTTGGGGGCTCAGATACGCAGTATTTT
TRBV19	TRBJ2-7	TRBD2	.	CASRPSGGTYEQYF	TGTGCCAGTAGACCAAGCGGGGGGACCTACGAGCAGTACTTC
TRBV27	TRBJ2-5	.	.	CASSLGPGTQYF	TGTGCCAGCAGTTTAGGCCCAGGGACCCAGTACTTC
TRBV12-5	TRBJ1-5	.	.	CASGPPRGNQPQHF	TGTGCTAGTGGTCCCCCGCGGGGCAATCAGCCCCAGCATTTT
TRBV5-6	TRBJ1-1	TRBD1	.	CASSTRQGNTEAFF	TGTGCCAGCAGCACCCGACAGGGCAACACTGAAGCTTTCTTT
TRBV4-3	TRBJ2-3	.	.	CASSQGLGRDTQYF	TGCGCCAGCAGCCAAGGCCTAGGGAGAGATACGCAGTATTTT
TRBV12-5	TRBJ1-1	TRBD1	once	CASGLGTGRAFF	TGTGCTAGTGGTTTGGGGACAGGGAGGGCTTTCTTT
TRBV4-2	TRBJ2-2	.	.	CASSSPRAGHYTGELFF	TGTGCCAGCAGCTCTCCCCGGGCCGGCCATTACACCGGGGAGCTGTTTTTT
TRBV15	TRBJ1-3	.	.	CATSRDRGVGNTIYF	TGTGCCACCAGCAGAGATAGGGGAGTTGGAAACACCATATATTTT
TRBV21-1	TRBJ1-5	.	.	CASSNVSDRSNQPQHF	TGTGCCAGCAGCAACGTCTCTGACAGGAGCAATCAGCCCCAGCATTTT
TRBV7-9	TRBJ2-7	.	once	CASSFEPGSYEQYF	TGTGCCAGCAGCTTTGAACCGGGGTCCTACGAGCAGTACTTC
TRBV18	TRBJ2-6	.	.	CASSPLQALGANVLTF	TGTGCCAGCTCACCACTGCAGGCTCTGGGGGCCAACGTCCTGACTTTC
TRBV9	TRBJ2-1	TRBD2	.	CASSVEGSGTAEQFF	TGTGCCAGCAGCGTAGAAGGTAGCGGGACGGCTGAGCAGTTCTTC
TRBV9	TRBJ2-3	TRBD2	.	CASSARAGEGTDTQYF	TGTGCCAGCAGCGCCCGGGCGGGGGAGGGCACAGATACGCAGTATTTT
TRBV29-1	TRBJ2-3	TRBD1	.	CSVGWDRASDTQYF	TGCAGCGTTGGGTGGGACAGGGCCTCAGATACGCAGTATTTT
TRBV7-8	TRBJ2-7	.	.	CASTVRRVGFYEQYF	TGTGCCAGCACAGTGAGACGGGTAGGGTTCTACGAGCAGTACTTC
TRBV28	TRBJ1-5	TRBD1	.	CASISGTGDQPQHF	TGTGCCAGCATTTCCGGGACAGGGGATCAGCCCCAGCATTTT
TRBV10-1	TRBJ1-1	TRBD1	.	CASSNQGVSEAFF	TGCGCCAGCAGTAACCAGGGGGTTAGTGAAGCTTTCTTT
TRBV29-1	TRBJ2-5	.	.	CSVEAYQETQYF	TGCAGCGTTGAAGCGTACCAAGAGACCCAGTACTTC
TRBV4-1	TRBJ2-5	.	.	CASSQADRLETQYF	TGCGCCAGCAGCCAAGCGGACAGACTAGAGACCCAGTACTTC
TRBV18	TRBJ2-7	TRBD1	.	CASSPSGQGGKEQYF	TGTGCCAGCTCACCATCTGGACAGGGGGGTAAGGAGCAGTACTTC
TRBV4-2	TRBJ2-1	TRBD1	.	CASSGTGSRNEQFF	TGTGCCAGCAGCGGGACAGGGTCGAGGAATGAGCAGTTCTTC
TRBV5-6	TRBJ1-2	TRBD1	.	CASSLRQGTGYGYTF	TGTGCCAGCAGCTTGCGACAGGGCACGGGCTATGGCTACACCTTC
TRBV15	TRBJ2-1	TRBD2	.	CATSRAGGPPDEQFF	TGTGCCACCAGCAGAGCGGGAGGGCCCCCGGATGAGCAGTTCTTC
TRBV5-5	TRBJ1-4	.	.	CASSKTGLEKLFF	TGTGCCAGCAGCAAGACAGGACTTGAAAAACTGTTTTTT
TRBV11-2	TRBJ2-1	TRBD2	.	CASSSGLAGGRGNEQFF	TGTGCCAGCAGCTCGGGACTAGCGGGAGGCCGGGGTAATGAGCAGTTCTTC
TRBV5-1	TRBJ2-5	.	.	CASSLGLATGETQYF	TGCGCCAGCAGCTTAGGTCTAGCAACAGGGGAGACCCAGTACTTC
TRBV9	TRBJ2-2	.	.	CASSPSTGRRWDTGELFF	TGTGCCAGCAGCCCGAGCACCGGGCGGAGATGGGACACCGGGGAGCTGTTTTTT
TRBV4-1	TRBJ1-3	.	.	CASSTLAGTGNTIYF	TGCGCCAGCAGCACCCTGGCAGGGACGGGAAACACCATATATTTT